One and the same sample provided the 17 T cell receptor beta chains below, sequenced in a study of vaccination effects on CD4 cells after COVID-19. Antigens for these TCRs are unknown. TCRdb's table, derived via immunoSEQ multiplex PCR, lists solely in-frame clones and lacks some. The sample lists 40,000 to 55,000 clones; about 74% were seen once. Culture lasted around eleven days before CD4+ T cell isolation. The sample in question was CD4+ T cells from PBMCs cultured without peptide, obtained before COVID-19 vaccination. These receptors came from a human donor who had a prior SARS-CoV-2 infection.

V gene TRBV28 combines with J gene TRBJ2-4, with D unresolved. The CDR3 totals 13 residues. Germline V gives CDR1 MDHEN, CDR2 SYDVKM. The ends were cut back, 2 bases at V and 8 bases at J, with 10 bases in the middle. This chain's CDR3 is CASSLQPPHIQYF. DNA of the CDR3: TGTGCCAGCAGTTTACAGCCCCCGCACATTCAGTACTTC. The full variable domain, rest sourced from reference TRBV28 and TRBJ2-4, is DVKVTQSSRYLVKRTGEKVFLECVQDMDHENMFWYRQDPGLGLRLIYFSYDVKMKEKGDIPEGYSVSREKKERFSLILESASTNQTSMYLCASSLQPPHIQYFGAGTRLSVL.

This chain joins TRBV30 and TRBJ2-2; D remains unclear. Trimming pared 3 bases from V and 3 bases from J, leaving 11 bases between. The CDR3 is made up of 14 amino acids. CDR1 is GTSNPN, CDR2 SVGIG, per germline (reference sequence). The CDR3 spells CAWRPRVDTGELFF. In nucleotides, the CDR3 is TGTGCCTGGAGGCCAAGGGTCGACACCGGGGAGCTGTTTTTT.

The chain combines TRBV10-3 with TRBJ2-7; the D call may be TRBD1 or TRBD2 (5 bases each). Per germline, CDR1 ENHRY and CDR2 SYGVKD. Trimming left V 5 bases short and J 0 bases short, with 11 bases between. The CDR3 consists of 14 residues. Written as DNA, the CDR3 is TGTGCCATCAGTCCGGGACGGAACTCCTACGAGCAGTACTTC. Protein: CAISPGRNSYEQYF.

In its sample, this clone was seen once. The chain employs TRBV11-2 and TRBJ2-5; D is uncertain. V lost 3 bases, J lost 2 bases, and 13 bases lay in between. CDR1 and CDR2 (germline): SGHAT, FQNNGV. This CDR3 region has 15 residues. CDR3 in amino acids: CASSFLGMGQETQYF. The CDR3 nucleotides read TGTGCCAGCAGCTTTTTGGGGATGGGGCAAGAGACCCAGTACTTC.

In its sample, this clone was seen a few times. The rearrangement uses TRBV18 and TRBJ2-2, with D possibly called TRBD1 or TRBD2 (5 bases each). The CDR3 is 16 amino acids. Germline CDR1 and CDR2: KGHSH and LQKENI. Trimming took 8 bases from V and 0 from J, leaving 16 bases between them. This CDR3 reads CASSTGASTNTGELFF. CDR3 nucleotides: TGTGCCAGCAGCACCGGGGCCTCCACGAACACCGGGGAGCTGTTTTTT.

This chain joins TRBV11-3 and TRBJ1-1; D is unresolved. Trimming left V 0 bases short and J 6 bases short, with 8 bases between. The CDR3 is 13 residues long. Germline-derived CDR1 and CDR2 are SGHNT and YENEEA. In nucleotides, the CDR3 is TGTGCCAGCAGCTTAGATGGGGAGGCTGAAGCTTTCTTT. Translated, it gives CASSLDGEAEAFF.

The chain is built from TRBV18 and TRBJ2-7; 7 positions agree with TRBD1. The V segment lost 6 bases and the J segment 0 bases; nucleotides outside the gene matches: 8. Germline V gene data show CDR1 as KGHSH and CDR2 as LQKENI. The CDR3 consists of 15 residues. Here the CDR3 reads CASSRGQRDSYEQYF. The CDR3 DNA follows: TGTGCCAGCTCCCGGGGACAGCGAGACTCCTACGAGCAGTACTTC.

The chain joins TRBV7-8 to TRBJ1-4; D perhaps matches TRBD1 (5 bases). CDR1 SGHVS and CDR2 FQNEAQ come from the germline V gene. This CDR3 is built from 17 residues. V dropped 0 bases and J dropped 3 bases, with 14 bases sitting between them. This CDR3 reads CASSLASRAGANEKLFF. In DNA form, the CDR3 reads TGTGCCAGCAGCTTAGCCTCCAGGGCGGGTGCTAATGAAAAACTGTTTTTT.

The rearrangement joins TRBV30 to TRBJ1-2; no reliable D call. With 2 bases removed from V and 0 bases from J, the gap between germline ends came to 10 bases. The germline V gene has CDR1 GTSNPN and CDR2 SVGIG (reference sequence). There are 14 residues in the CDR3. The chain's CDR3 is CAWSKVPANYGYTF. The CDR3 bases are TGTGCCTGGAGTAAGGTTCCAGCTAACTATGGCTACACCTTC.

This clone was detected only once. The chain combines TRBV2 with TRBJ2-2; 7 bases align to TRBD2. Germline values: CDR1 SNHLY, CDR2 FYNNEI. V was clipped by 4 bases and J by 6 bases; unmatched bases: 8. There are 15 residues in the CDR3. The CDR3 loop reads CASSASGPPSGELFF. Written as DNA, the CDR3 is TGTGCCAGCAGTGCTAGCGGCCCCCCGTCCGGGGAGCTGTTTTTT.

The chain recombines TRBV5-1 with TRBJ1-1; D is possibly TRBD1 (6 bases). CDR3 size: 15 residues. V was cut by 3 bases and J by 1 base, with 13 bases left in between. The V gene's germline CDR1 is SGHRS and CDR2 YFSETQ. CDR3 sequence (DNA): TGCGCCAGCAGCTCCGTCCCGGGACAGAACACTGAAGCTTTCTTT. Amino acid sequence: CASSSVPGQNTEAFF.

This clone was seen more than once but under ten times. The CDR3 nucleotides are TGTGCCAGTGGGACAAGTAATAATTCACCCCTCCACTTT. Translated: CASGTSNNSPLHF. V and J are TRBV6-5 and TRBJ1-6; a possible D gene is TRBD1 (6 bases). V was clipped by 9 bases and J by 5 bases, with 11 bases between them. Germline V lookup: CDR1 MNHEY, CDR2 SVGAGI. The CDR3 spans 13 residues.

The chain joins TRBV28 to TRBJ2-7; 8 bases line up with TRBD1. Germline V CDR1 and CDR2: MDHEN, SYDVKM. V lost 4 bases, J lost 3 bases, and 14 bases stayed unmatched. The length of the CDR3 is 17 residues. CDR3 loop: CASSSPYRDRRIYEQYF. The CDR3 bases are TGTGCCAGCAGTTCCCCGTACCGGGACAGGCGAATCTACGAGCAGTACTTC.

The chain recombines TRBV7-2 with TRBJ2-7; the match to TRBD2 covers 8 bases. After removal of 2 bases from V and 2 bases from J, the junction contained 8 bases not matched to a gene. The CDR3 runs to 16 residues. The V gene's germline CDR1 is SGHTA and CDR2 FQGNSA. CDR3 amino acids: CASSLWPRGDAYEQYF. In nucleotides, the CDR3 is TGTGCCAGCAGCTTATGGCCGCGGGGGGACGCCTACGAGCAGTACTTC. The full variable domain, its missing parts supplied by reference TRBV7-2 and TRBJ2-7, is GAGVSQSPSNKVTEKGKDVELRCDPISGHTALYWYRQSLGQGLEFLIYFQGNSAPDKSGLPSDRFSAERTGGSVSTLTIQRTQQEDSAVYLCASSLWPRGDAYEQYFGPGTRLTVT.

The rearrangement links TRBV5-6 to TRBJ2-3; TRBD2 matches 14 bases. Trimming at V came to 1 base and at J to 6 bases, leaving 10 bases not matched to a gene. The V gene's germline CDR1 is SGHDT and CDR2 YYEEEE. This CDR3 has 18 amino acids. The CDR3 bases are TGTGCCAGCAGCTTGTATGCCTTGACTAGCGGGGGGGCGGATACGCAGTATTTT. Translation: CASSLYALTSGGADTQYF.

The rearrangement joins TRBV7-9 to TRBJ2-1; 8 bases fit TRBD2. Germline CDR1 and CDR2: SEHNR and FQNEAQ (reference sequence). J gave up 3 bases and V 6 bases, and 7 bases lay outside the gene matches. The CDR3 is made up of 15 amino acids. DNA for the CDR3: TGTGCCAGCAGACTGAGCGGGAGTTTCTACAATGAGCAGTTCTTC. This translates into CASRLSGSFYNEQFF.

The chain joins TRBV7-3 to TRBJ2-7; possible D gene TRBD2, 6 bases. The CDR3 has 16 amino acids. V lost 2 bases to trimming and J lost 3 bases, with 17 bases between them. Germline V CDR1 and CDR2: SGHTA, FQGTGA. The CDR3 DNA sequence: TGTGCCAGCAGCTTATTCGGGGGAGCTAATATCTACGAGCAGTACTTC. It translates to CASSLFGGANIYEQYF. Full variable domain (missing parts from reference TRBV7-3 and TRBJ2-7): GAGVSQTPSNKVTEKGKYVELRCDPISGHTALYWYRQSLGQGPEFLIYFQGTGAADDSGLPNDRFFAVRPEGSVSTLKIQRTERGDSAVYLCASSLFGGANIYEQYFGPGTRLTVT.